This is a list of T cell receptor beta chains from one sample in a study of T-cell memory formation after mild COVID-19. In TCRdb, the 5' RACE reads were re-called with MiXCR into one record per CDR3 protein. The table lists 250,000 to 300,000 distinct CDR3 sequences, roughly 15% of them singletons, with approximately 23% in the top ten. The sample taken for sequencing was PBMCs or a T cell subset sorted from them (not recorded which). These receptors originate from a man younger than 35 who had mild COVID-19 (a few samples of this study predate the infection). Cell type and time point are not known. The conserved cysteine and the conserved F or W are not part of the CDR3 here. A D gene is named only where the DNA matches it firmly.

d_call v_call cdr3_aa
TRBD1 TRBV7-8 ASSSVDRVKGTEAF
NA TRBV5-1 ASSLGGDPYNEQF
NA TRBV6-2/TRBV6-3 ASRIDHSTDTQY
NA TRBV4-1 ATGRGSQETQY
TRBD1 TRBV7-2 ASSLAGAGGRSTEAF
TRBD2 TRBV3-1 ASSPGLAETGTQY
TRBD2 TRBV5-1 ASSQMGGTTGELF
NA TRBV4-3 ASSPGGMQGGSPNEKLF
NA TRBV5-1 ASSLRGETDTQY
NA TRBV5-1 ASSLESGEEQY
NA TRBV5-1 ASVPGPGNYGYT
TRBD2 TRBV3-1 ASSQRPGGSTNTQY
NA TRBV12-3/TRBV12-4 ASSFASAQF
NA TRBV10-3 AISVLGGNQPQH
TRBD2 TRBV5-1 ASSRTSDTDTQY
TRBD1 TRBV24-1 ATSETGDRSDGYT
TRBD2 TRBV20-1 SARALAGYLDTQY
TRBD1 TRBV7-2 ASRPDREGGYT
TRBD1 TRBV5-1 ASSYGQGPGELF
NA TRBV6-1 ASRTGAGQFNYGYT